This T cell receptor beta chain was identified during a study of T cell repertoires in cytomegalovirus infection. Background on the study: Based on public TCR beta signatures, there were indications of CMV infection and of a matching HLA type.

The ends lost 6 bases at V and 6 bases at J; junction bases unmatched: 9. CDR3 length: 16 residues. Germline V lookup: CDR1 LNHDA, CDR2 SQIVND (reference sequence). TCRdb reprocessed the reads with MiXCR, giving one entry per CDR3 protein. The table lists more than 350,000 distinct CDR3 sequences, about a third of them singletons, with about an eighth in the top ten. This chain links TRBV19 with TRBJ1-6, with 9 bases fitting TRBD1. Material for sequencing was PBMCs. The TCR was taken from a human donor in good health (CMV status not recorded). Some clones in this sample may be carry-over from other donors' samples. For the CDR3, the DNA is TGTGCCAGTAGCACAACAGGGGGCACCGGTAATTCACCCCTCCACTTT. As protein: CASSTTGGTGNSPLHF.